Detailed here is one T cell receptor (beta chain). This clone is a singleton in its sample. Its antigen is currently not known. No base quality values were provided; no much bigger clone lies one nucleotide off. This same CDR3 is encoded by further DNA sequences in the sample. The immunoSEQ Assay was the method used to sequence TCRbeta CDR3 regions. After extraction, genomic DNA underwent amplification by bias-controlled multiplex PCR, followed by high-throughput sequencing. In the original analysis: To quantify the absolute abundance of every unique TCRbeta CDR3 region, sequences were collapsed and filtered. Usable DNA was measured by amplifying reference genes present in all nucleated cells, and TCRbeta template counts were normalized to that usable DNA to estimate T cell fraction. Repertoire TCRs were annotated as SARS-CoV-2-specific by exact matching of V gene, CDR3 amino acid sequence and J gene to a known reactive TCR set. The reference SARS-CoV-2 TCR set was obtained from MIRA and was filtered for enrichment in COVID-19-positive ImmuneCODE repertoires, whereby public or cross-reactive TCRs were removed. Using the MIRA antigens, annotated TCRs were further analysed by specific ORF or by position within an ORF. Depth was the summed frequency of annotated unique rearrangements, while breadth was defined as annotated unique rearrangements over total unique productive rearrangements. Two-sided Wilcoxon rank-sum tests were applied when comparing TCR breadth between groups. Sourced from immuneACCESS, this table was stored by TCRdb with only in-frame sequences that have V and J called. A share of the clones is absent; for the studies checked, an unresolved V gene accounts for under half, and the remainder has no known explanation. V, J and clone size reflect that table, while D and trimming were determined from the DNA. The table for this sample lists fewer than 100,000 clones; approximately 81% of them were counted only once. The ten largest clones represent about 16% of the sample.

These data belong to a study of Ad26.COV2.S vaccination and SARS-CoV-2 variants (dated by TCRdb to about 2021). Background for the entire study: Sequencing of the TCRbeta repertoire served to evaluate the specificity and breadth of SARS-CoV-2-reactive T cell receptors following Ad26.COV2.S vaccination. A total of some 30 samples were included in the TCR-sequenced set, comprising about 20 Ad26.COV2.S vaccine recipients, 5 placebo recipients and 8 SARS-CoV-2 convalescent individuals.

The meaning of the sample's time point label: individuals recovered from natural SARS-CoV-2 infection. Deletion took 4 bases off V and 6 bases off J, with a span of 7 bases between the germline ends. CDR1 SNHLY and CDR2 FYNNEI were looked up in the germline V gene. The CDR3 spans 11 residues, from the cysteine through the phenylalanine. Just CDR3 DNA is preserved here, 33 bases in frame from base 1. Study-wide findings and limitations: The authors noted that total T cell responses may have been underestimated by the TCR breadth and depth analyses. Ad26.COV2.S recipients had higher spike-specific TCR breadth than placebo recipients (P = 0.0014). Vaccine and placebo recipients had similar non-spike TCR breadth, a finding consistent with the vaccine containing only spike. After vaccination, spike-specific CD8+ and CD4+ T cell responses were reported to show substantial breadth.

The source of this sequence is a human donor who had recovered from COVID-19. This specimen was peripheral blood, taken after recovery from COVID-19. The chain is made from TRBV2 and TRBJ2-7; no D gene can be assigned with confidence. The DNA sequence is TGTGCCAGCAGTGTAATCCTCGAGCAGTACTTC. The resulting protein is CASSVILEQYF.